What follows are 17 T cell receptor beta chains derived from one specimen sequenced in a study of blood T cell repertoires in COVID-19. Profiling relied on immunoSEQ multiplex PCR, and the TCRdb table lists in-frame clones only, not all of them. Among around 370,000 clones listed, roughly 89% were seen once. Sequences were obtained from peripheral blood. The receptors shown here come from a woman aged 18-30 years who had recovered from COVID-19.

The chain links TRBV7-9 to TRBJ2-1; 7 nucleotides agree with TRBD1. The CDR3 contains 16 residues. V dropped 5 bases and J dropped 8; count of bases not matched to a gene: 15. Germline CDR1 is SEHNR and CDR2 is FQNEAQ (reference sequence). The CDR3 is CASSPGGRGYTDEQFF. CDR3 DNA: TGTGCCAGCAGCCCGGGCGGCAGGGGGTACACCGATGAGCAGTTCTTC.

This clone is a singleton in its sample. The CDR3 sequence: CASTQTGSTEAFF. As DNA, the CDR3 is TGTGCCAGCACCCAGACAGGGAGCACTGAAGCTTTCTTT. This chain uses TRBV28 with TRBJ1-1, with 7 bases aligning to TRBD1. Germline trimming cut 7 bases from V and 4 bases from J; bases unmatched to any gene: 6. There are 13 residues in the CDR3. Germline V gene sequence: CDR1 MDHEN, CDR2 SYDVKM.

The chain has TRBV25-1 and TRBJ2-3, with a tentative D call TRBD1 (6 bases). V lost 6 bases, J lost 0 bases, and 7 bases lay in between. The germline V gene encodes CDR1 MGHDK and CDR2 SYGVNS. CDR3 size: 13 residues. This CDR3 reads CASSQGSTDTQYF. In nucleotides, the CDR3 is TGTGCCAGCAGCCAGGGGAGCACAGATACGCAGTATTTT.

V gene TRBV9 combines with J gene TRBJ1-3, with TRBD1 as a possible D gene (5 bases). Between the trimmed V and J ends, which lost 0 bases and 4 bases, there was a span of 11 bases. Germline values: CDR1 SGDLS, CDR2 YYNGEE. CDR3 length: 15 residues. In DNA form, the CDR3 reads TGTGCCAGCAGCGTAGCGGGGGGTGAAGGAAACACCATATATTTT. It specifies CASSVAGGEGNTIYF.

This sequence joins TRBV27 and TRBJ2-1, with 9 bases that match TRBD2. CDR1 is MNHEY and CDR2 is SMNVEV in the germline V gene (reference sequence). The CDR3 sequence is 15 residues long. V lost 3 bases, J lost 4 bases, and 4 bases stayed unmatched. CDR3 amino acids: CASSLASGVYNEQFF. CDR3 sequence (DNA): TGTGCCAGCAGTTTGGCTAGCGGGGTGTACAATGAGCAGTTCTTC.

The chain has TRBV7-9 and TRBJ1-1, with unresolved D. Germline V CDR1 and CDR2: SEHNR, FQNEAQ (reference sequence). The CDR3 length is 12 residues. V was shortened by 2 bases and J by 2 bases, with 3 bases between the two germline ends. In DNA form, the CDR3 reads TGTGCCAGCAGCTTACAAAACACTGAAGCTTTCTTT. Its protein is CASSLQNTEAFF.

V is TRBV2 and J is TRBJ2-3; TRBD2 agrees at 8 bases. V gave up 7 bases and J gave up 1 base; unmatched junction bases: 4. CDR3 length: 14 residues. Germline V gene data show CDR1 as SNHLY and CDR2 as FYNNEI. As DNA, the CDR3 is TGTGCCAGCAAGTGGCGGGAGGGCACAGATACGCAGTATTTT. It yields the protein CASKWREGTDTQYF.

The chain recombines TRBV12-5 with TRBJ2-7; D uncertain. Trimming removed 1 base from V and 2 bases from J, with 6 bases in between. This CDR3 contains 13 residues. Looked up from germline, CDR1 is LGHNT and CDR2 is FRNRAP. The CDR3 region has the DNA TGTGCTAGTGGTTTGGGCGACACCTACGAGCAGTACGTC. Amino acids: CASGLGDTYEQYV.

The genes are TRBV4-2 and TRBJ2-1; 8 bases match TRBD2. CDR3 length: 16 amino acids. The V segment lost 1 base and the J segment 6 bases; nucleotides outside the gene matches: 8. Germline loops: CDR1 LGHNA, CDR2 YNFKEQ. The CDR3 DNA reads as TGTGCCAGCAGCCAAGTTGTTACGGGAGGGCCCAATGAGCAGTTCTTC. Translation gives CASSQVVTGGPNEQFF.

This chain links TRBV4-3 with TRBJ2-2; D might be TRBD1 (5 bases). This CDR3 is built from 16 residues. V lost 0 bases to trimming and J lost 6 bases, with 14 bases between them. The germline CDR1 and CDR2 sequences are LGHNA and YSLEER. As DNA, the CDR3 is TGCGCCAGCAGCCAAGATATCGGAAGGGGATCCGGGGAGCTGTTTTTT. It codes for CASSQDIGRGSGELFF.

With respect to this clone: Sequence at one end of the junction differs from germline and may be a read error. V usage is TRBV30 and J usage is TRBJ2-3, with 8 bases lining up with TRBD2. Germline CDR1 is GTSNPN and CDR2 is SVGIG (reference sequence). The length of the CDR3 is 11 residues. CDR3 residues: CGAGGTNTQYF. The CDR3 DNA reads TGCGGGGCGGGAGGAACGAATACGCAGTATTTT.

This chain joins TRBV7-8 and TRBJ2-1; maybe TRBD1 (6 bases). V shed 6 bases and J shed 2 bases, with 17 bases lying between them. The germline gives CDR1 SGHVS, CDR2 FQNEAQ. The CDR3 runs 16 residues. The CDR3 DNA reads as TGTGCCAGCAGGCCCGTCCAGGGGTTCCCCTACAATGAGCAGTTCTTC. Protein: CASRPVQGFPYNEQFF.

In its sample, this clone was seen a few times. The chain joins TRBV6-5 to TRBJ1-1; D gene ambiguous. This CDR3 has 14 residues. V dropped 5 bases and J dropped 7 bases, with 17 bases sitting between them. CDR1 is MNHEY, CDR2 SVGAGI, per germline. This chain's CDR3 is CASSPTTNQREAFF. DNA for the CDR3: TGTGCCAGCAGTCCCACAACGAACCAGCGTGAAGCTTTCTTT.

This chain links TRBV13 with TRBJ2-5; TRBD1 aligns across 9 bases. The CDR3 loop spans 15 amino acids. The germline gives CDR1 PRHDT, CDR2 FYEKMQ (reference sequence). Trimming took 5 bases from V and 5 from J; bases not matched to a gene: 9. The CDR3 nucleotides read TGTGCCAGCAGCAACCGGGACAGGGTAGAGGAGACCCAGTACTTC. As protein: CASSNRDRVEETQYF.

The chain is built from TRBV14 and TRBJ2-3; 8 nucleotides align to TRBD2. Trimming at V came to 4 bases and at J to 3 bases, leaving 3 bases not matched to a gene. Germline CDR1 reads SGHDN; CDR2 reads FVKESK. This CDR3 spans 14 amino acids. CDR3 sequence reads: CASSLSGRTDTQYF. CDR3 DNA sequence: TGTGCCAGCAGCCTGAGCGGGAGAACAGATACGCAGTATTTT.

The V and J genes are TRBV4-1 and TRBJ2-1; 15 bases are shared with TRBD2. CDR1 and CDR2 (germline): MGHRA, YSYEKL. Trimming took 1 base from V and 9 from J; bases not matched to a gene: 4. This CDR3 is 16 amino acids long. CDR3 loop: CASSQAGLAGGGEQFF. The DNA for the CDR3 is TGCGCCAGCAGCCAAGCTGGACTAGCGGGAGGGGGTGAGCAGTTCTTC.

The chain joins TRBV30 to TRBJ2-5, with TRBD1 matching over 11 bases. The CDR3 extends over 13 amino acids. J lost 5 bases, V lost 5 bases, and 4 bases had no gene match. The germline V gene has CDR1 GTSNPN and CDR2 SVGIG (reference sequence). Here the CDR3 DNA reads TGTGCCTGGGGACAGGGGGCACGGGAGACCCAGTACTTC. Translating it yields CAWGQGARETQYF.